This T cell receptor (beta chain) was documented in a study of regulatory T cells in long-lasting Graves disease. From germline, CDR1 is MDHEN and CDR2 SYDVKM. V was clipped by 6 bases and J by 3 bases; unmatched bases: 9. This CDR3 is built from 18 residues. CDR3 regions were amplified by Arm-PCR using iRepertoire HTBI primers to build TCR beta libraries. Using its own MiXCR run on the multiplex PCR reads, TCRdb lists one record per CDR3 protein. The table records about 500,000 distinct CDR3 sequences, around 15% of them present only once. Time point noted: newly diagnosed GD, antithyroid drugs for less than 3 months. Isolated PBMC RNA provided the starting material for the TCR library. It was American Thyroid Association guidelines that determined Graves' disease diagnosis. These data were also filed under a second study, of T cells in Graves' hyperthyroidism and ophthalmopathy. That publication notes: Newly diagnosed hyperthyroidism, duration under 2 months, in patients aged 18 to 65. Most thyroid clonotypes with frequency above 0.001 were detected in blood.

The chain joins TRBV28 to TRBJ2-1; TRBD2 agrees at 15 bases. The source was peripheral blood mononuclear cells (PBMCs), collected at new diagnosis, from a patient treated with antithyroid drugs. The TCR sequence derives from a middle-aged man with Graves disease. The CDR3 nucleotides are TGTGCCAGCAGCCCTTGGACTAGCGGGAGGGCCTACTACAATGAGCAGTTCTTC. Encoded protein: CASSPWTSGRAYYNEQFF.